This TCR beta chain is from a study of Graves' ophthalmopathy and Graves' hyperthyroidism (dated by TCRdb to 2016 to 2019). For the study in its entirety: Peripheral blood was collected at initial diagnosis, before any treatment. To explore V-J signatures distinguishing ophthalmopathy from hyperthyroidism, a discovery set of 100 or so patients (roughly 45 ophthalmopathy, over 55 stable hyperthyroidism) was enrolled. Following sample collection, hyperthyroidism patients were given methimazole at a starting dose of 30 mg daily, and ophthalmopathy patients were given high-dose intravenous methylprednisolone. In total, approximately 130 blood samples were TCR-sequenced: 43 ophthalmopathy, around 75 hyperthyroidism and some 17 hyperthyroidism-to-ophthalmopathy patients. To tell Graves' ophthalmopathy apart from Graves' hyperthyroidism, and to predict which patients would progress to ophthalmopathy, the study relied on TCR beta repertoire signatures. In roughly 6 hyperthyroidism patients, T-cell repertoires of thyroid tissue and blood were compared. An independent validation cohort was composed of 18 hyperthyroidism patients and approximately 15 patients who later progressed from hyperthyroidism to ophthalmopathy. The 75 to 100 discovery patients were divided at random into training and test sets in a 7:3 ratio.

This clonotype was counted ten times or more. Its antigen specificity is not known. The record has no base qualities; no much larger clone is one base away. For repertoire sequencing, the TCR beta CDR3 regions were amplified from RNA transcripts. A first-round RT-PCR used HTBI primers with the Qiagen OneStep RT-PCR kit, followed by a second-round multiplex PCR, size selection and purification. The libraries underwent paired-end sequencing with 100 bp reads on an Illumina HiSeq2000. Per the source publication's procedure: Reads were processed with SOAPnuke, discarding reads with adapters, uncalled bases, mean Phred below 15, or no exact constant-primer or identifier match. COPE v1.2.5 was used to merge high-quality paired reads. Each unique nucleotide sequence was defined as a clonotype, and clonotypes were aligned to IMGT TRB V, D and J references with MiTCR v1.1. The analysis was limited to V-J combinations with a frequency above 0.0001, which together covered 99.2% of the repertoires. For each V-J combination, a TCR clonal expansion and chaos score was defined as F50 clonal expansion divided by the chaos observed in the TCRdist matrix. Welch's t-statistics and random forest were used to reduce features to approximately 13 V-J combinations, which were fed into a naive Bayes classifier. The Morisita-Horn index was used to measure how similar the thyroid and blood repertoires were. The raw public reads went through TCRdb reprocessing: fastp at Q25, MiXCR clone calling, in-frame beta chains kept. Entries are consolidated by CDR3 protein sequence, retaining the most common genes and DNA. Clone size and V and J calls follow TCRdb, not the original study. A total of over 500,000 distinct CDR3 sequences appear in this sample, 22% of them only once. More than 5.5% of the sample belongs to the ten largest clones.

Broader findings and caveats from the paper: In validation, the model predicted ophthalmopathy progression with about 70% sensitivity and roughly 72% specificity; 12 predicted patients were CT-confirmed with GO in a median of about 6.1 months. Sample size was not predetermined statistically, and investigators were not blinded to group allocation. Most expanded thyroid clonotypes with a frequency above 0.001 also appeared in blood, which suggests that blood repertoires may reflect the immune response in the thyroid. In cross-validation, the 13-signature model distinguished ophthalmopathy from stable hyperthyroidism with about 90% sensitivity and around 83% specificity, while in the test set the corresponding values were about 80% and 75%.

CDR1 MNHEY and CDR2 SVGEGT were looked up in the germline V gene. The V and J ends are trimmed by 2 bases and 1 base, leaving 5 bases between them. The CDR3 goes from the cysteine to the phenylalanine over 13 residues. Left in the record is the CDR3 DNA by itself, 39 bases read in frame from the first base. Hyperthyroidism was considered stable if no progression to ophthalmopathy occurred within 18 months of follow-up. Hyperthyroidism patients were newly diagnosed, were aged 18 to 65 years, and had a disease duration under 2 months. Patients with other autoimmune diseases, uncontrolled infections, pregnancy or lactation were excluded. Diagnosis relied on clinical symptoms, serum thyroxine, TRAb, thyroid ultrasound and orbital computed tomography. Ficoll-Paque density gradient centrifugation was used to isolate PBMCs from approximately 11 ml of fresh peripheral blood. Total RNA was extracted using Trizol reagent, and RNA quality was checked on an Agilent 2100 Bioanalyzer.

The clonotype was recovered from a young woman with stable Graves' hyperthyroidism. Some clones in this sample may be carry-over from other donors' samples. Donor details come from another sample of the same person, matched by shared clones. Sequenced: peripheral blood. The chain is encoded by TRBV6-2 or TRBV6-3 joined to TRBJ1-1; the D gene assignment is ambiguous. The CDR3 loop reads CASSYLGNTEAFF. The DNA sequence is TGTGCCAGCAGTTACCTGGGGAACACTGAAGCTTTCTTT.